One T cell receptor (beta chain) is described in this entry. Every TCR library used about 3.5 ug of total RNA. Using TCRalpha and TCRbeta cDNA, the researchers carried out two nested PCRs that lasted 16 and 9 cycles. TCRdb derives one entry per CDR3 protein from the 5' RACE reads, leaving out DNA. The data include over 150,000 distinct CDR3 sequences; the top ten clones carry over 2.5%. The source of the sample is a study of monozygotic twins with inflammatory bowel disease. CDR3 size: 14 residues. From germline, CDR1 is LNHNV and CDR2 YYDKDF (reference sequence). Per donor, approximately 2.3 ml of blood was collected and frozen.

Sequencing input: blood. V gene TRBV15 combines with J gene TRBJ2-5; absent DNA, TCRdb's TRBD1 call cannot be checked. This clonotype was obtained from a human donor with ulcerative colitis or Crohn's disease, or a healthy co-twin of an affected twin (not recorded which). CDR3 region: CATSRGGAQETQYF.